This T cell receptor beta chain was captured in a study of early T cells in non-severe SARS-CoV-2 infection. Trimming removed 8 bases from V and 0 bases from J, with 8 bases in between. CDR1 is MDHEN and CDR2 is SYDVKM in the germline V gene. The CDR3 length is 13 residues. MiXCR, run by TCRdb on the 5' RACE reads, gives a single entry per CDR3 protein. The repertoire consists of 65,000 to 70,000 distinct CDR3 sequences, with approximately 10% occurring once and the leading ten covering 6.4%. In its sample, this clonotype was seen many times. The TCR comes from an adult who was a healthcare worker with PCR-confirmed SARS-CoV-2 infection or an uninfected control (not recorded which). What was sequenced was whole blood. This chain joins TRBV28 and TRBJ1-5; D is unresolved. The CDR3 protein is CASAGHSNQPQHF. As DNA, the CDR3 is TGTGCCAGCGCAGGTCATAGCAATCAGCCCCAGCATTTT.